What follows is one T cell receptor (beta chain) and its context. Its specificity is not known. These data come from a study of cytomegalovirus exposure and HLA in healthy donors. CDR1 is SGHVS and CDR2 is FQNEAQ in the germline V gene. The CDR3 is made up of 16 amino acids. V was pared by 1 base and J by 7 bases, with 7 bases of the junction left unmatched. Points from the study as a whole: In a later analysis, compared with equally common non-associated chains, HLA-associated beta chains were more expanded. Overall, approximately 150 TCR beta chains were annotated as cytomegalovirus-associated.

A multiplex PCR was run with 60 Vbeta primers and 13 Jbeta primers. Sequencing used immunoSEQ multiplex PCR; TCRdb keeps in-frame clones, though not all of them. The sample yields 75,000 to 90,000 clones, about 78% seen once. This receptor was obtained from a man aged 45-60 years in good health and CMV-seronegative. Sequencing was performed on PBMCs. This chain uses TRBV7-8 with TRBJ1-5; 10 bases map to TRBD1. In nucleotides, the CDR3 is TGTGCCAGCAGCTTAGAAGGGGGACAGGGGAGACAGCCCCAGCATTTT. It encodes CASSLEGGQGRQPQHF.